These 4 T cell receptor beta chains were sequenced from one sample in a study of OX40 agonist ivuxolimab in advanced cancers. Sequencing used immunoSEQ multiplex PCR; TCRdb keeps in-frame clones, though not all of them. The data show tens of thousands of clones, with roughly 91% seen just once and around 2.7% held by the top ten. Source: CD4+ or CD8+ T cells sorted from blood, taken in a trial of the OX40 agonist ivuxolimab. These TCRs come from an adult with an advanced solid tumor such as melanoma, head and neck, liver or kidney cancer.

This clone was recorded a few times. This chain links TRBV7-2 with TRBJ1-5; D possibly corresponds to TRBD1 (6 bases). The CDR3 totals 14 residues. Germline V CDR1 and CDR2: SGHTA, FQGNSA. V lost 2 bases to trimming and J lost 6 bases, with 11 bases between them. Here the CDR3 reads CASSLFGGGQPQHF. The DNA of the CDR3 is TGTGCCAGCAGCTTATTCGGGGGCGGTCAGCCCCAGCATTTT.

The V gene is TRBV28, the J gene TRBJ2-7; D not resolved. Germline V lookup: CDR1 MDHEN, CDR2 SYDVKM. Trimming removed 6 bases at V and 0 bases at J, with 18 bases between. This CDR3 contains 16 residues. The CDR3, as DNA: TGTGCCAGCAGCCATAACCGATGGCCGGTCTCCTACGAGCAGTACTTC. It codes for CASSHNRWPVSYEQYF.

V usage is TRBV5-5 and J usage is TRBJ2-3, with 12 bases that match TRBD2. Germline CDR1 and CDR2: SGHKS and YYEKEE (reference sequence). The junction had 4 bases not matched to a gene; V was cut back by 4 bases and J by 4 bases. The length of the CDR3 is 15 residues. The CDR3 here is CASSLAGGPSDTQYF. CDR3 DNA: TGTGCCAGCAGCCTAGCGGGAGGGCCATCAGATACGCAGTATTTT. Full variable domain (missing parts from reference TRBV5-5 and TRBJ2-3): DAGVTQSPTHLIKTRGQQVTLRCSPISGHKSVSWYQQVLGQGPQFIFQYYEKEERGRGNFPDRFSARQFPNYSSELNVNALLLGDSALYLCASSLAGGPSDTQYFGPGTRLTVL.

This clone was recorded only once. The rearrangement uses TRBV6-6 and TRBJ1-1; D is unresolved. This CDR3 has 14 residues. V dropped 0 bases and J dropped 2 bases, with 7 bases sitting between them. CDR1 MNHNY and CDR2 SVGAGI come from the germline V gene (reference sequence). CDR3 DNA sequence: TGTGCCAGCAGTTACTCGGTGGGAAACACTGAAGCTTTCTTT. This translates into CASSYSVGNTEAFF.